The sequence of this T cell receptor beta chain was determined in a study of blood T cell repertoires in COVID-19. Study background: The samples span acute and convalescent COVID-19 from the United States, Italy and Spain. T cells, B-cell-depleted T cells, or PBMCs supplied cDNA or gDNA.

With V trimmed by 7 bases and J by 7 bases, 9 bases remained unmatched. The CDR3 extends over 13 amino acids. Germline assignment: CDR1 SGHDT and CDR2 YYEEEE. Original processing methods: Using reference gene primer amplification, nucleated cell counts were estimated. Clones were read by immunoSEQ multiplex PCR, and TCRdb kept only the in-frame ones, dropping some. Clone size and V and J calls were adopted from that table, with D and trimming inferred from the DNA. The sample shows 130,000 to 150,000 clones, 85% to 90% of them seen only once. In Seattle, patients joined the study during active infection and were tracked longitudinally.

The clonotype originates from a man aged 18 to 29 with COVID-19, enrolled during active disease. Sequencing was done on a sample of peripheral blood. This chain uses TRBV5-6 with TRBJ1-2; TRBD1 matches at 8 bases. DNA for the CDR3: TGTGCCAGCCACGGCAGGGGGCCTGGTGGCTACACCTTC. Residues: CASHGRGPGGYTF.